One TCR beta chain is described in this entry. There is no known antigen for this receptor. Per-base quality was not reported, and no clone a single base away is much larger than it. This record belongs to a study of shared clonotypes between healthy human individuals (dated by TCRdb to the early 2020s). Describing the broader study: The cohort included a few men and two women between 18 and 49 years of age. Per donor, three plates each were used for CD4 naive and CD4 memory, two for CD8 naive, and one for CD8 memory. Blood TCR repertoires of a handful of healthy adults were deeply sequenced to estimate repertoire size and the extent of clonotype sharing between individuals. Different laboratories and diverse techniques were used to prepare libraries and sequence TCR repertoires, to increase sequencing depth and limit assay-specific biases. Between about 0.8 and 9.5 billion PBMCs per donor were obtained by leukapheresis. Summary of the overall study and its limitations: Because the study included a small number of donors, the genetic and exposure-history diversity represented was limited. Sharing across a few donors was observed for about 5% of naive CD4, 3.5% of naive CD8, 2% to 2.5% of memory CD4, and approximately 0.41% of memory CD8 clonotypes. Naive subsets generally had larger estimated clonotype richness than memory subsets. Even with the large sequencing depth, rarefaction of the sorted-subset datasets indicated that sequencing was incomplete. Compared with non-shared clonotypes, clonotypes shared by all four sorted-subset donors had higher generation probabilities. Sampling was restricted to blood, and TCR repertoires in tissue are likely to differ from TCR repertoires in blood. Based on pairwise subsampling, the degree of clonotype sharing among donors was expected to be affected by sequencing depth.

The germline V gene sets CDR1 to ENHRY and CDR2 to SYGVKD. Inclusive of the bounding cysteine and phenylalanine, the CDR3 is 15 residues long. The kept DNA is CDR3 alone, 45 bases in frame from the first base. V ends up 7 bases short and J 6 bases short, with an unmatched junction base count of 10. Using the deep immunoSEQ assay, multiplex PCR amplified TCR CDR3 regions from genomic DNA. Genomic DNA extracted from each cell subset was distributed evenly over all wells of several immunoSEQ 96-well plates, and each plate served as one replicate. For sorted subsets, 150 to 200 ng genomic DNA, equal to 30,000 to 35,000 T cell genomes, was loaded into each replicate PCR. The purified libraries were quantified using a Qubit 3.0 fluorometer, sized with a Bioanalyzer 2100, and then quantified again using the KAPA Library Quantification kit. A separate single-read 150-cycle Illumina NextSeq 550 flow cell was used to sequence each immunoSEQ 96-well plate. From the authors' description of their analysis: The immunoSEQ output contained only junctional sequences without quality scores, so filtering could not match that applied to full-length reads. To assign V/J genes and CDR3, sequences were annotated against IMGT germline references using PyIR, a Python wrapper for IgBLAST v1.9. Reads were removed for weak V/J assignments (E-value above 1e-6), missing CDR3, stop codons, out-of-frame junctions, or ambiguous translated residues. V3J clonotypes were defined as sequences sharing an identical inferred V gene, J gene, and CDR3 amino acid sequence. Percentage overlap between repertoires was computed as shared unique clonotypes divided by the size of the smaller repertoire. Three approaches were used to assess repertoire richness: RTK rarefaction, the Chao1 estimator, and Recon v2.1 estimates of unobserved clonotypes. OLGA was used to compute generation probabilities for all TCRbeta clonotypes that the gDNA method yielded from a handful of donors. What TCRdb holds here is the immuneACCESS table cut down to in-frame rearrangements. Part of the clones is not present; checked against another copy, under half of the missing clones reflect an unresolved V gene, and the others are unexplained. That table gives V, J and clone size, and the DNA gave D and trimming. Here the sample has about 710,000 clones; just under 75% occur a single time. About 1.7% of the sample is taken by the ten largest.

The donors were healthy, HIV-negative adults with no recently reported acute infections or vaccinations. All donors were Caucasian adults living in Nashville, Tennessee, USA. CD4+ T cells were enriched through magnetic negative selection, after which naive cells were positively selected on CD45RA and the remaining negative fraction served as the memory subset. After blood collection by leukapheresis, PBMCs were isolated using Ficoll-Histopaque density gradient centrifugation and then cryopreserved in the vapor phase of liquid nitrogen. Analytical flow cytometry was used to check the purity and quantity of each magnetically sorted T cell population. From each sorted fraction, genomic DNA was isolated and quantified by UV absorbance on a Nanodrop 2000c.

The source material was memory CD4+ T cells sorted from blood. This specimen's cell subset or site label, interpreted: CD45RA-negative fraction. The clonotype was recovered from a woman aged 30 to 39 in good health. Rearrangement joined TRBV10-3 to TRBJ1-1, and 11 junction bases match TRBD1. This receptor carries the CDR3 CAITELGTGGSEAFF. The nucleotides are TGTGCCATCACCGAGCTTGGGACAGGGGGTTCTGAAGCTTTCTTT.